This TCR beta chain was recorded in a study of T cell responses to AZD1222 COVID-19 vaccine. Study-level results: Repertoire sampling occurred only after the peak T cell response. A mostly white British donor set with more females was recruited, and clonal diversity was possibly underestimated.

Repertoires were generated with immunoSEQ multiplex PCR, while TCRdb's copy carries only in-frame clones and drops some. The repertoire holds about 140,000 clones, with more than 85% as singletons. In regard to this clone: What it recognizes is unknown.

The CDR3 sequence is 16 residues long. Trimming left V 5 bases short and J 0 bases short, with 11 bases between. From germline, CDR1 is LNHDA and CDR2 SQIVND (reference sequence). The chain has TRBV19 and TRBJ1-6; D may be TRBD1 (6 bases). The sample in question was peripheral blood, obtained 28 days after the second AZD1222 dose. This receptor was obtained from an adult who received the AZD1222 COVID-19 vaccine. In DNA form, the CDR3 reads TGTGCCAGTAGTGAGGGGGTAAGCTCCTATAATTCACCCCTCCACTTT. It yields the protein CASSEGVSSYNSPLHF.